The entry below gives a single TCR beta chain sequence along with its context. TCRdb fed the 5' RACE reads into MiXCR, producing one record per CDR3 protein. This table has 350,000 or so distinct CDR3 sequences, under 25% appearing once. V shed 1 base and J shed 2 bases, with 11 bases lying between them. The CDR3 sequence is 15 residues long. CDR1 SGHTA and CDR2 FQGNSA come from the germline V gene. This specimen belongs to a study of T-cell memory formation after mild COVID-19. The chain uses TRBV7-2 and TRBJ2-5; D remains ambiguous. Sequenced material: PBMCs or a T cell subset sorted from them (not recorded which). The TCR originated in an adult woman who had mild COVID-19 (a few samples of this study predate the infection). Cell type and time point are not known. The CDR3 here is CASSLGWSTQETQYF. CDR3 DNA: TGTGCCAGCAGCTTAGGCTGGTCTACACAAGAGACCCAGTACTTC.